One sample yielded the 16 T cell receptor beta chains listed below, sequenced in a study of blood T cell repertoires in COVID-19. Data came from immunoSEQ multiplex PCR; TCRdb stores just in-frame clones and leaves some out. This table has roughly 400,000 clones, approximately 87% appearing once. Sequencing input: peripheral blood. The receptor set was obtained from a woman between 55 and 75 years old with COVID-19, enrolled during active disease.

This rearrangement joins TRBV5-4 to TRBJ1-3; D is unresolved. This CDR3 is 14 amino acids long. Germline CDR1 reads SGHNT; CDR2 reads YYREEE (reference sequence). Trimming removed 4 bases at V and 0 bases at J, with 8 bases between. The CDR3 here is CASSPASSGNTIYF. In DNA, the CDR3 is TGTGCCAGCAGCCCTGCCAGCTCTGGAAACACCATATATTTT.

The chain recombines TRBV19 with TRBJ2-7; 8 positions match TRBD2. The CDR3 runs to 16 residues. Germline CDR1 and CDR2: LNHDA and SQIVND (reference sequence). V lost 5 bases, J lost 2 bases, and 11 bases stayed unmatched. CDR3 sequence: CASSVPYGGGTYEQYF. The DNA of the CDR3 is TGTGCCAGTAGTGTGCCCTATGGCGGGGGGACCTACGAGCAGTACTTC.

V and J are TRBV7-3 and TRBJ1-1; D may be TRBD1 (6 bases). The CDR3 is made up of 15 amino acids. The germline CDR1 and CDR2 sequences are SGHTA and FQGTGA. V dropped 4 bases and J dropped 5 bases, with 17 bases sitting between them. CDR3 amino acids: CASSYSPGQRTEAFF. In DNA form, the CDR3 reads TGTGCCAGCAGCTATTCTCCGGGACAAAGAACTGAAGCTTTCTTT.

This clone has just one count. The CDR3 is CASSYHHPGNYGYTF. DNA of the CDR3: TGTGCCAGCAGCTACCATCATCCGGGGAACTATGGCTACACCTTC. The chain employs TRBV3-1 (or the pseudogene TRBV3-2) and TRBJ1-2; D call uncertain. Trimming pared 5 bases from V and 2 bases from J, leaving 15 bases between. Germline lookup yields CDR1 LGHDT and CDR2 YNNKEL (reference sequence). The CDR3 has 15 amino acids.

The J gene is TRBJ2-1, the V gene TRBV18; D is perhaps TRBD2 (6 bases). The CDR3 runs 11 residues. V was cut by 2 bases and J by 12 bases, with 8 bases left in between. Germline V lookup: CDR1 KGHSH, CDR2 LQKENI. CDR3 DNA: TGTGCCAGCTCACCAGGGGGGAGGCAGTTCTTC. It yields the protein CASSPGGRQFF.

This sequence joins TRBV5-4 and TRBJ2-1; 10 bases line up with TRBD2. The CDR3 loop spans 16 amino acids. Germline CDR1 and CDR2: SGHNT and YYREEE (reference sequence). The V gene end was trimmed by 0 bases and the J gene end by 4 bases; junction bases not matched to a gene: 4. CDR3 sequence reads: CASSLGSGGAYNEQFF. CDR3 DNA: TGTGCCAGCAGCTTGGGCAGCGGGGGGGCTTACAATGAGCAGTTCTTC.

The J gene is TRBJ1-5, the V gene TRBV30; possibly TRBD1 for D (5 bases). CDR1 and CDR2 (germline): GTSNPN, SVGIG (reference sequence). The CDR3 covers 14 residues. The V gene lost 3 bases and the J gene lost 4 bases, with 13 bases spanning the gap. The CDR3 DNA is TGTGCCTGGAGCAAGGGCCGGGGGAATCAGCCCCAGCATTTT. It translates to CAWSKGRGNQPQHF.

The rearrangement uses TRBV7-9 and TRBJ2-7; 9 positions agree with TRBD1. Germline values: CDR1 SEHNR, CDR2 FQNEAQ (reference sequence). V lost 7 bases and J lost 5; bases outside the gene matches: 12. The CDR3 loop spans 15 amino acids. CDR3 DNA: TGTGCCAGCATCGCCGGCCGGGACAGGGCAAACGAGCAGTACTTC. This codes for CASIAGRDRANEQYF.

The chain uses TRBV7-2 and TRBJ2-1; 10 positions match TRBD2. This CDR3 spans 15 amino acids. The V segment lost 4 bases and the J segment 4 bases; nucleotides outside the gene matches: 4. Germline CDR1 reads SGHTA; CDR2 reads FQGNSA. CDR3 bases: TGTGCCAGCAGCTCCGGGACTAGCGTTTACAATGAGCAGTTCTTC. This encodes CASSSGTSVYNEQFF.

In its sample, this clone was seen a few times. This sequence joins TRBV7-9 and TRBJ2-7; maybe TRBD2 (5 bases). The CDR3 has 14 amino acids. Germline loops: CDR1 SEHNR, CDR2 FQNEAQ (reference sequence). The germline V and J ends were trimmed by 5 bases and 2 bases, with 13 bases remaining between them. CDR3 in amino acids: CASSDVRVAYEQYF. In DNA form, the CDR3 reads TGTGCCAGCAGCGACGTGAGGGTCGCCTACGAGCAGTACTTC.

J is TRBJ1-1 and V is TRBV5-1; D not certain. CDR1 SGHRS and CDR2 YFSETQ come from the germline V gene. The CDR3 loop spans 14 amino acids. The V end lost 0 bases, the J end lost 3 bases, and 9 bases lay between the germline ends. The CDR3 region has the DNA TGCGCCAGCAGCTTGGATGTCCGGGACACTGAAGCTTTCTTT. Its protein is CASSLDVRDTEAFF.

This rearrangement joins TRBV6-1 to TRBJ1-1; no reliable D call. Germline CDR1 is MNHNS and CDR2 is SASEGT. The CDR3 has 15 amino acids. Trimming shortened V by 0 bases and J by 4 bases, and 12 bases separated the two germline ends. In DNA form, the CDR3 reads TGTGCCAGCAGTGAAGCGCCGGGGTCGGGCACTGAAGCTTTCTTT. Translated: CASSEAPGSGTEAFF.

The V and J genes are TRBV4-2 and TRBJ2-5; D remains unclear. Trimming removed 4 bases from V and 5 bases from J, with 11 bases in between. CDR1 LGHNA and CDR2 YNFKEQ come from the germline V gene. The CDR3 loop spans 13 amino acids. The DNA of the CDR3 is TGTGCCAGCAGCCTTTACTTCGGGGAGACCCAGTACTTC. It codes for CASSLYFGETQYF.

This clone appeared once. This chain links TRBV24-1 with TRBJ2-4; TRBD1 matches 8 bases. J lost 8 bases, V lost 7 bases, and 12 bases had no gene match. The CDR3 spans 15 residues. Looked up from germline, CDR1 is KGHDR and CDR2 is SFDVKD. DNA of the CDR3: TGTGCCACCAGAGTCGGCAGGGGGCGCTTGGACATTCAGTACTTC. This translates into CATRVGRGRLDIQYF.

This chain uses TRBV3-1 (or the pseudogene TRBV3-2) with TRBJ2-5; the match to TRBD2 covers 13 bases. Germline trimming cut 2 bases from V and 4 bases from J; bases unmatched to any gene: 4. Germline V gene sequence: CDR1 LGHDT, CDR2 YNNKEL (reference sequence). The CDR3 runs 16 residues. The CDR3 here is CASSQRTSGGLETQYF. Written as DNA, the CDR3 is TGTGCCAGCAGCCAACGGACTAGCGGGGGTCTAGAGACCCAGTACTTC.

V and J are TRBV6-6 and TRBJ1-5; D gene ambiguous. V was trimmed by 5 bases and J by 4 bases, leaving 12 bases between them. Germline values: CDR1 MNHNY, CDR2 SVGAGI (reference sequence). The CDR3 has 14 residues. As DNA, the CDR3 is TGTGCCAGCAGTCCGGCTCCCGGGAATCAGCCCCAGCATTTT. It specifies CASSPAPGNQPQHF.